This is a list of T cell receptor beta chains from one sample in a study of CD8 T cells in ankylosing spondylitis. TCRdb processed the 5' RACE reads anew with MiXCR; each CDR3 protein has one entry. This table holds around 540,000 distinct CDR3 sequences, roughly 13% found once. The material sequenced was blood, either unsorted or a sorted T cell fraction (not recorded which). Every receptor here comes from a male donor with ankylosing spondylitis. CDR3s leave out the opening cysteine and the closing phenylalanine or tryptophan. Some rows mark clone size as missing; the rest say once, few, many or name a class of expanded clone.

v_gene: TRBV5-1
abundance: many
j_gene: TRBJ2-3
CDR3aa: ASSLETRLGTDTQY

v_gene: TRBV19
abundance: -
j_gene: TRBJ2-1
CDR3aa: ASSIRRNYNEQF

v_gene: TRBV15
abundance: few
j_gene: TRBJ2-3
CDR3aa: ATSRGRRGTDTQY

v_gene: TRBV7-2
abundance: -
j_gene: TRBJ2-3
CDR3aa: ASSPRRLAGGDTQY

v_gene: TRBV11-2
abundance: few
j_gene: TRBJ2-1
CDR3aa: ASNLDHPAGVGNEQF

v_gene: TRBV5-1
abundance: -
j_gene: TRBJ1-1
CDR3aa: ASSLAGVHTEAF

v_gene: TRBV2
abundance: once
j_gene: TRBJ2-7
CDR3aa: ASRPGLAGIHEQY

v_gene: TRBV29-1
abundance: few
j_gene: TRBJ2-3
CDR3aa: SVDRVSTDTQY

v_gene: TRBV7-8
abundance: few
j_gene: TRBJ1-1
CDR3aa: ASSWRGFSTEAF

v_gene: TRBV7-9
abundance: few
j_gene: TRBJ1-5
CDR3aa: ASSPGKRGSNQPQH

v_gene: TRBV20-1
abundance: many
j_gene: TRBJ1-1
CDR3aa: SAPRHTEAF

v_gene: TRBV4-2
abundance: many
j_gene: TRBJ2-2
CDR3aa: ASSQDWLRTGELF

v_gene: TRBV10-3
abundance: -
j_gene: TRBJ2-2
CDR3aa: AIKSGLAGTGELF

v_gene: TRBV11-2
abundance: -
j_gene: TRBJ2-5
CDR3aa: ASRTWGLETQY

v_gene: TRBV5-1
abundance: many
j_gene: TRBJ2-1
CDR3aa: ASSLGGTGNNEQF

v_gene: TRBV2
abundance: few
j_gene: TRBJ1-2
CDR3aa: ASRIRGYGYT

v_gene: TRBV7-9
abundance: many
j_gene: TRBJ2-5
CDR3aa: ASSLVGDETQY

v_gene: TRBV25-1
abundance: few
j_gene: TRBJ2-5
CDR3aa: ASVEPDQETQY

v_gene: TRBV7-2
abundance: few
j_gene: TRBJ1-3
CDR3aa: ASSFSGLSGNTIY

v_gene: TRBV12-3/TRBV12-4
abundance: -
j_gene: TRBJ2-3
CDR3aa: ASGRTGVGDTQY

v_gene: TRBV10-3
abundance: few
j_gene: TRBJ1-2
CDR3aa: AISVEGVYGYT

v_gene: TRBV12-3/TRBV12-4
abundance: many
j_gene: TRBJ1-2
CDR3aa: ASSLAGTGNGYT

v_gene: TRBV7-9
abundance: -
j_gene: TRBJ2-5
CDR3aa: ASSPAAGGYQETQY

v_gene: TRBV27
abundance: many
j_gene: TRBJ1-4
CDR3aa: ASSPLLEFNEKLF

v_gene: TRBV12-3/TRBV12-4
abundance: many
j_gene: TRBJ1-5
CDR3aa: ASRPRGANNQPQH

v_gene: TRBV20-1
abundance: -
j_gene: TRBJ2-3
CDR3aa: SAPFSTDTQY

v_gene: TRBV25-1
abundance: -
j_gene: TRBJ2-1
CDR3aa: ASSEDLPGLDNEQF

v_gene: TRBV5-8
abundance: -
j_gene: TRBJ1-2
CDR3aa: ASSAGRPHGYT

v_gene: TRBV25-1
abundance: few
j_gene: TRBJ2-5
CDR3aa: ASRRDRGGETQY

v_gene: TRBV5-1
abundance: many
j_gene: TRBJ1-4
CDR3aa: ASSFQSTNEKLF

v_gene: TRBV10-3
abundance: -
j_gene: TRBJ1-5
CDR3aa: ATEGTSNQPQH

v_gene: TRBV5-1
abundance: few
j_gene: TRBJ2-1
CDR3aa: ASSPRVGGTSSYNEQF

v_gene: TRBV5-1
abundance: -
j_gene: TRBJ2-3
CDR3aa: ASSTFRQGNTDTQY